This T cell receptor (beta chain) was identified during a study of identical twins. Donors were all healthy Caucasians. There are a few counts of this clonotype. The antigen is not known. A universal primer site was added by template switching, and unique molecular identifiers were carried by the cDNA. TCRdb independently ran MiXCR on the 5' RACE reads; one entry per CDR3 protein. The sample consists of 1.5 million to 2 million distinct CDR3 sequences, 32% of them appearing once. Overall study results and limits: The authors drew conclusions from cross-sectional statistical analysis rather than following the same donors. Analyses based on zero insertions could be partly confounded by invariant MAIT and iNKT cells.

The sequence was obtained from a newborn girl in good health. Material: cord blood.

The CDR3 region is CASSLWTGRRYEQYF. CDR3 DNA sequence: TGTGCCAGCAGTTTATGGACAGGCAGGAGATACGAGCAGTACTTC. The V call is TRBV28, the J call TRBJ2-7, with D possibly matching TRBD1 (6 bases). From germline, CDR1 is MDHEN and CDR2 SYDVKM. With 0 bases removed from V and 4 bases from J, the gap between germline ends came to 13 bases. The length of the CDR3 is 15 residues. Variable domain in full (rest from reference TRBV28 and TRBJ2-7): DVKVTQSSRYLVKRTGEKVFLECVQDMDHENMFWYRQDPGLGLRLIYFSYDVKMKEKGDIPEGYSVSREKKERFSLILESASTNQTSMYLCASSLWTGRRYEQYFGPGTRLTVT.